This note documents a single T cell receptor beta chain sequence. Its matching antigen is unknown. The source of the sample is a study of cytomegalovirus exposure and HLA in healthy donors. Study-level results: Only CMV serostatus was available as immune exposure information. Later analysis identified a missense DCLRE1C variant that was linked to TCR beta V- and J-gene trimming. In the analysis, some V segments, TRBV6-2 and TRBV6-3 included, were excluded as indistinguishable.

The junction had 4 bases not matched to a gene; V was cut back by 5 bases and J by 3 bases. CDR1 and CDR2 from the germline V gene are LNHDA and SQIVND (reference sequence). There are 15 residues in the CDR3. PCR was performed using 60 Vbeta and 13 Jbeta primers. Authors' data handling: Unique TCR beta chains numbered 80 million to 95 million in a later analysis, with around 12 million shared. The assay was immunoSEQ multiplex PCR, and TCRdb's table has in-frame clones only and misses some. That table is the source of V, J and clone size, and D and trimming were worked out from the DNA. The listing records 200,000 to 250,000 clones.

The sequenced sample was PBMCs. The chain recombines TRBV19 with TRBJ2-2; 9 bases map to TRBD1. The origin of this receptor is a girl aged 2-10 years in good health and CMV-seropositive. The CDR3: CASSPWTGDTGELFF. The DNA for the CDR3 is TGTGCCAGTAGTCCCTGGACAGGGGACACCGGGGAGCTGTTTTTT. Drawing the rest from reference TRBV19 and TRBJ2-2, the complete variable domain is DGGITQSPKYLFRKEGQNVTLSCEQNLNHDAMYWYRQDPGQGLRLIYYSQIVNDFQKGDIAEGYSVSREKKESFPLTVTSAQKNPTAFYLCASSPWTGDTGELFFGEGSRLTVL.